The 13 T cell receptor beta chains below all came from one sample that was sequenced in a study of spatial heterogeneity in lung cancer. Using its own MiXCR run on the 5' RACE reads, TCRdb lists one record per CDR3 protein. The table lists 20,000 to 25,000 distinct CDR3 sequences, 5.5% to 8.5% of them singletons. The time point: sample taken at primary tumor resection. Whole RNA, which was extracted from tumor, nontumor lung tissue or frozen PBMC, was sequenced without any cell sorting. The sample in question was PBMCs, obtained at surgery. The receptors derive from a male donor with early-stage non-small cell lung cancer.

This clonotype was counted at least ten times. J is TRBJ1-2 and V is TRBV12-3 or TRBV12-4; TRBD1 aligns across 7 bases. The CDR3 is 15 residues long. Germline trimming cut 4 bases from V and 4 bases from J; bases unmatched to any gene: 9. The chain's CDR3 is CASSYRGSLGYGYTF. The CDR3 DNA follows: TGTGCCAGCAGTTACAGGGGATCCCTTGGCTATGGCTACACCTTC.

In its sample, this clonotype was seen a few times. The rearrangement uses TRBV24-1 and TRBJ2-1; D is ambiguous. This CDR3 has 15 amino acids. Germline CDR1 KGHDR, CDR2 SFDVKD. The V gene lost 6 bases and the J gene lost 0 bases, with 11 bases spanning the gap. The CDR3 nucleotides read TGTGCCACCAGTCGAACAGCGAGCTCCTACAATGAGCAGTTCTTC. Translated, it gives CATSRTASSYNEQFF.

The rearrangement uses TRBV27 and TRBJ2-2, with 10 bases fitting TRBD2. This CDR3 has 18 amino acids. Germline lookup yields CDR1 MNHEY and CDR2 SMNVEV (reference sequence). J was trimmed by 1 base and V by 2 bases; bases with no gene match: 7. The CDR3 region has the DNA TGTGCCAGCAGTTTAACCCCACCTAGCGGGGGGAACACCGGGGAGCTGTTTTTT. It yields the protein CASSLTPPSGGNTGELFF.

The V call is TRBV28, the J call TRBJ1-4; D possibly corresponds to TRBD1 (6 bases). The CDR3 totals 16 residues. V lost 3 bases to trimming and J lost 10 bases, with 21 bases between them. The V gene's germline CDR1 is MDHEN and CDR2 SYDVKM. DNA of the CDR3: TGTGCCAGCAGTTTCCACGGGGGCCGCGCTAAGGGAAAACTGTTTTTT. It encodes CASSFHGGRAKGKLFF.

This clonotype was counted a few times. The chain carries TRBV6-4 and TRBJ2-7; 9 nucleotides line up with TRBD1. V lost 7 bases to trimming and J lost 5 bases; unmatched junction nucleotides: 12. CDR3 size: 15 residues. Germline-derived CDR1 and CDR2 are MRHNA and SNTAGT. The CDR3 loop reads CASNLTWDRANEQYF. As DNA, the CDR3 is TGTGCCAGCAACCTGACGTGGGACAGGGCCAACGAGCAGTACTTC.

This clonotype was detected many times. The chain joins TRBV5-1 to TRBJ1-1; D unclear. V was shortened by 0 bases and J by 1 base, with 10 bases between the two germline ends. The CDR3 totals 15 residues. Germline-derived CDR1 and CDR2 are SGHRS and YFSETQ. The CDR3 DNA follows: TGCGCCAGCAGCTTGGATACCAGAGCGAACACTGAAGCTTTCTTT. It translates to CASSLDTRANTEAFF. The full variable domain, completed using reference TRBV5-1 and TRBJ1-1, is KAGVTQTPRYLIKTRGQQVTLSCSPISGHRSVSWYQQTPGQGLQFLFEYFSETQRNKGNFPGRFSGRQFSNSRSEMNVSTLELGDSALYLCASSLDTRANTEAFFGQGTRLTVV.

This clonotype was observed at least ten times. J is TRBJ1-2 and V is TRBV11-2; 8 nucleotides line up with TRBD1. The ends lost 1 base at V and 6 bases at J; junction bases unmatched: 10. The CDR3 covers 16 residues. Germline CDR1 is SGHAT and CDR2 is FQNNGV. CDR3 in DNA: TGTGCCAGCAGCTTAGGGGGACAGGTTTTAGCGAATGGCTACACCTTC. This translates into CASSLGGQVLANGYTF.

This clonotype was counted many times. V is TRBV27 and J is TRBJ1-2; TRBD1 aligns across 11 bases. This CDR3 is built from 16 residues. CDR1 MNHEY and CDR2 SMNVEV come from the germline V gene (reference sequence). V trimming: 0 bases; J trimming: 5 bases; junction bases outside the gene matches: 5. Here the CDR3 DNA reads TGTGCCAGCAGTTTATCCGGACAGGGGGCGCGGTATGGCTACACCTTC. It encodes CASSLSGQGARYGYTF.

This clonotype was recorded at least ten times. The CDR3 spells CASSFPRDRGMDEQFF. The CDR3, as DNA: TGTGCCAGCAGTTTTCCCCGGGACAGGGGAATGGATGAGCAGTTCTTC. The chain is built from TRBV28 and TRBJ2-1; 10 positions agree with TRBD1. The CDR3 runs to 16 residues. Germline V CDR1 and CDR2: MDHEN, SYDVKM. The ends lost 3 bases at V and 8 bases at J; junction bases unmatched: 10.

The chain recombines TRBV9 with TRBJ2-7, with D possibly being TRBD2 (6 bases). The CDR3 extends over 14 amino acids. V was trimmed by 2 bases and J by 4 bases, leaving 13 bases between them. Germline V gives CDR1 SGDLS, CDR2 YYNGEE. The CDR3 here is CASSVGDSTYEQYF. As DNA, the CDR3 is TGTGCCAGCAGCGTTGGGGACTCCACGTACGAGCAGTACTTC.

The V call is TRBV20-1, the J call TRBJ2-7; D might be TRBD1 or TRBD2, each matching 5 bases. Germline V CDR1 and CDR2: DFQATT, SNEGSKA (reference sequence). This CDR3 spans 13 amino acids. Trimming removed 4 bases at V and 3 bases at J, with 13 bases between. The CDR3 nucleotides are TGCAGTGCTACCGGGGCTCGCGACTACGAGCAGTACTTC. It encodes CSATGARDYEQYF.

In its sample, this clonotype was seen many times. The V and J genes are TRBV18 and TRBJ1-1; 8 bases agree with TRBD1. The germline gives CDR1 KGHSH, CDR2 LQKENI. J was trimmed by 1 base and V by 5 bases; bases with no gene match: 3. The length of the CDR3 is 14 residues. The CDR3 DNA is TGTGCCAGCTCAGAAGACAGGGGGAACACTGAAGCTTTCTTT. Translation gives CASSEDRGNTEAFF.

This clonotype was seen ten or more times. V is TRBV12-3 or TRBV12-4 and J is TRBJ1-5; TRBD1 matches 11 bases. This CDR3 region has 15 residues. The V segment lost 8 bases and the J segment 3 bases; nucleotides outside the gene matches: 6. In DNA, the CDR3 is TGTGCCAGCGGGGGGACAGGGGGTTTCAATCAGCCCCAGCATTTT. Its translation: CASGGTGGFNQPQHF.